Only one count was recorded for the clone carrying this T cell receptor beta chain. As yet, its antigen is unknown. This record belongs to a study of OX40 agonist ivuxolimab in advanced cancers. Repertoires were generated with immunoSEQ multiplex PCR, while TCRdb's copy carries only in-frame clones and drops some. The sample consists of about 75,000 clones, approximately 85% of them appearing once. Study-level results: Specificity for antigen went undetermined in the expanded peripheral T cells.

From germline, CDR1 is LNHDA and CDR2 SQIVND (reference sequence). The CDR3 spans 15 residues. V trimming: 5 bases; J trimming: 4 bases; junction bases outside the gene matches: 3. The chain links TRBV19 to TRBJ2-3; 13 bases are a match to TRBD2. The receptor was isolated from an adult with an advanced solid tumor such as melanoma, head and neck, liver or kidney cancer. The material was CD4+ or CD8+ T cells sorted from blood, obtained in a trial of the OX40 agonist ivuxolimab. DNA for the CDR3: TGTGCCAGTAGTCTCGGACTAGCGGGAGCAGATACGCAGTATTTT. Translated, it gives CASSLGLAGADTQYF.